This entry lists 16 T cell receptor beta chains sequenced from one sample in a study of blood T cell repertoires in COVID-19. TCRdb's table, derived via immunoSEQ multiplex PCR, lists solely in-frame clones and lacks some. The sample carries some 110,000 clones, approximately 79% recorded once. The sequenced material came from peripheral blood. Receptor source: a middle-aged man with acute or convalescent COVID-19.

V usage is TRBV19 and J usage is TRBJ2-1; 7 nucleotides line up with TRBD1. V lost 7 bases, J lost 2 bases, and 5 bases stayed unmatched. The CDR3 is 14 residues long. Per germline, CDR1 LNHDA and CDR2 SQIVND (reference sequence). The CDR3 loop reads CASTQGDPYNEQFF. The CDR3 DNA reads as TGTGCCAGTACCCAGGGGGACCCCTACAATGAGCAGTTCTTC.

V usage is TRBV28 and J usage is TRBJ2-7; D is ambiguous. The germline CDR1 and CDR2 sequences are MDHEN and SYDVKM. The CDR3 is 14 residues long. V gave up 5 bases and J gave up 0 bases, with 11 bases separating them. CDR3 sequence (DNA): TGTGCCAGCAGTCGTACTTTCCTCTCCTACGAGCAGTACTTC. Amino acid sequence: CASSRTFLSYEQYF.

The chain carries TRBV30 and TRBJ1-4; D gene ambiguous. V was pared by 0 bases and J by 6 bases, with 8 bases between. Germline V gives CDR1 GTSNPN, CDR2 SVGIG (reference sequence). CDR3 length equals 13 residues. CDR3 protein: CAWSVSEHEKLFF. DNA for the CDR3: TGTGCCTGGAGTGTGAGTGAACATGAAAAACTGTTTTTT.

This chain joins TRBV7-9 and TRBJ2-4, with D possibly being TRBD2 (5 bases). The CDR3 is 15 amino acids. Germline CDR1 reads SEHNR; CDR2 reads FQNEAQ (reference sequence). V lost 8 bases and J 6 bases, leaving 20 bases between the germline ends. The CDR3 protein is CASATPRAGGNIQYF. CDR3 DNA: TGTGCCAGCGCGACGCCCCGGGCGGGCGGAAACATTCAGTACTTC.

The CDR3 sequence is CASSPRGDQPQHF. DNA of the CDR3: TGTGCCAGCTCACCTCGGGGGGATCAGCCCCAGCATTTT. V usage is TRBV18 and J usage is TRBJ1-5, with D maybe TRBD1 (5 bases). From germline, CDR1 is KGHSH and CDR2 LQKENI. The CDR3 sequence is 13 residues long. Trimming pared 3 bases from V and 5 bases from J, leaving 8 bases between.

This rearrangement joins TRBV27 to TRBJ2-1, with 8 bases lining up with TRBD2. The CDR3 spans 15 residues. V shed 6 bases, J shed 6 bases, and the junction held 10 bases outside the gene matches. The V gene's germline CDR1 is MNHEY and CDR2 SMNVEV (reference sequence). The CDR3 reads CASRDGLAGINEQFF. CDR3 nucleotide sequence: TGTGCCAGCAGGGATGGGCTAGCGGGTATCAATGAGCAGTTCTTC.

J is TRBJ1-5 and V is TRBV19; 7 nucleotides agree with TRBD1. This CDR3 is 16 amino acids long. In germline, CDR1 is LNHDA, CDR2 SQIVND (reference sequence). J lost 4 bases, V lost 0 bases, and 6 bases had no gene match. CDR3 amino acids: CASSIEGTAGNQPQHF. CDR3 in DNA: TGTGCCAGTAGTATAGAGGGGACAGCCGGGAATCAGCCCCAGCATTTT. Looking up the rest from reference TRBV19 and TRBJ1-5 gives the full variable domain: DGGITQSPKYLFRKEGQNVTLSCEQNLNHDAMYWYRQDPGQGLRLIYYSQIVNDFQKGDIAEGYSVSREKKESFPLTVTSAQKNPTAFYLCASSIEGTAGNQPQHFGDGTRLSIL.

The chain is built from TRBV19 and TRBJ2-1; 11 bases line up with TRBD1. Germline-derived CDR1 and CDR2 are LNHDA and SQIVND (reference sequence). This CDR3 has 15 residues. The J segment lost 7 bases and the V segment lost 5 bases, leaving 7 bases of the junction unmatched. The CDR3 sequence is CASSVGTGGFNEQFF. The CDR3 DNA is TGTGCCAGTAGTGTAGGGACAGGGGGATTTAATGAGCAGTTCTTC.

The chain couples TRBV3-1 (or the pseudogene TRBV3-2) to TRBJ1-2; no clear D. Germline CDR1 and CDR2: LGHDT and YNNKEL (reference sequence). This CDR3 contains 13 residues. V lost 1 base to trimming and J lost 7 bases, with 10 bases between them. The CDR3 is CASSQGGQSGYTF. The CDR3 bases are TGTGCCAGCAGCCAAGGCGGCCAAAGTGGCTACACCTTC.

In this sample, this clone turned up once. This chain links TRBV6-2 or TRBV6-3 with TRBJ1-1; a weak D match, TRBD1 (5 bases). This CDR3 has 13 amino acids. The ends were cut back, 5 bases at V and 4 bases at J, with 11 bases in the middle. CDR1 and CDR2 from the germline V gene are MNHEY and SVGEGT. This CDR3 reads CASSPNRITEAFF. The CDR3 DNA sequence: TGTGCCAGCAGTCCGAACAGGATCACTGAAGCTTTCTTT.

V gene TRBV15 combines with J gene TRBJ1-6; possible D gene TRBD1, 5 bases. Germline V lookup: CDR1 LNHNV, CDR2 YYDKDF (reference sequence). Trimming removed 1 base at V and 7 bases at J, with 14 bases between. The CDR3 sequence is 16 residues long. The CDR3 DNA reads as TGTGCCACCAGCAGAGCCCGCCGGGGGTCAAATTCACCCCTCCACTTT. It codes for CATSRARRGSNSPLHF.

The V and J genes are TRBV11-3 and TRBJ2-1, with 11 bases aligning to TRBD2. The CDR3 covers 15 residues. Trimming at V came to 4 bases and at J to 5 bases, leaving 4 bases not matched to a gene. Germline CDR1 is SGHNT and CDR2 is YENEEA. For the CDR3, the DNA is TGTGCCAGCAGCTCCGTAGCGGGGGGGGACAATGAGCAGTTCTTC. Residues: CASSSVAGGDNEQFF.

V and J are TRBV5-4 and TRBJ2-7; a weak D match, TRBD2 (7 bases). V lost 4 bases and J lost 7, with 15 bases in between. Germline V CDR1 and CDR2: SGHNT, YYREEE (reference sequence). There are 13 residues in the CDR3. CDR3 amino acids: CASSPGEGGEQYF. DNA for the CDR3: TGTGCCAGCAGCCCCGGGGAGGGGGGAGAGCAGTACTTC.

J is TRBJ2-1 and V is TRBV9, with D perhaps TRBD2 (6 bases). The CDR3 extends over 17 amino acids. Germline CDR1 and CDR2: SGDLS and YYNGEE. The V end was cut by 2 bases, the J end by 2 bases, with 17 bases between. The CDR3 DNA reads TGTGCCAGCAGCGTCCGGAGTGGGGGGACCACCTACAATGAGCAGTTCTTC. Encoded protein: CASSVRSGGTTYNEQFF.

The chain is built from TRBV5-5 and TRBJ2-3, with a possible D match to TRBD2 (6 bases). The CDR3 is made up of 16 amino acids. Trimming left V 1 base short and J 6 bases short, with 18 bases between. CDR1 and CDR2 (germline): SGHKS, YYEKEE (reference sequence). In DNA, the CDR3 is TGTGCCAGCAGCTTGAACCCGGGCGGGATGGGGGATACGCAGTATTTT. This sequence encodes CASSLNPGGMGDTQYF.

The rearrangement links TRBV19 to TRBJ1-2; TRBD1 aligns across 8 bases. Germline CDR1 LNHDA, CDR2 SQIVND (reference sequence). With 7 bases clipped from V and 2 bases from J, the junction kept 9 bases outside the gene matches. The CDR3 totals 15 residues. The CDR3 reads CASTPVDRENYGYTF. The DNA of the CDR3 is TGTGCCAGTACCCCCGTGGACAGGGAAAACTATGGCTACACCTTC.